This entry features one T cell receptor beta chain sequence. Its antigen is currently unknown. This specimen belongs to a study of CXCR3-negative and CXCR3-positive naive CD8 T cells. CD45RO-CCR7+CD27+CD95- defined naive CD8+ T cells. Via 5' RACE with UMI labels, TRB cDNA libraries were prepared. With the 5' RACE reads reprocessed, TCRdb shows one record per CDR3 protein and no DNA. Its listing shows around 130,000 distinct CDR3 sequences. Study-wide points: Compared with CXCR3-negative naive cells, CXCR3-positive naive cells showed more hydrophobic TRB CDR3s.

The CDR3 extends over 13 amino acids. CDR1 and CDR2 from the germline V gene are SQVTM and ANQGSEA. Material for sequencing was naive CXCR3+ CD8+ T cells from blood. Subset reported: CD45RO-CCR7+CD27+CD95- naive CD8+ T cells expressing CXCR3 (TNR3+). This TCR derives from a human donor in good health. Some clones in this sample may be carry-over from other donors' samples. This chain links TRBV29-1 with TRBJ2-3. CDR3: CSVEPPSTDTQYF.